The present T cell receptor (beta chain) was sequenced within a study of cytomegalovirus exposure and HLA in healthy donors. Across the whole study: As an earlier analysis found, 150 million to 200 million T cells yielded 90 million to 140 million unique TCR beta sequences.

Study-wide results and caveats: Specific recognition of CMV antigens was confirmed in vitro for a few chains (all CMV-associated). In a later analysis, across HLA loci, associated TCR counts were highest for DRB1, lowest for HLA-C.

For this clone: Its target is not known.

The PCR used 60 Vbeta and 13 Jbeta primers. Clones were read by immunoSEQ multiplex PCR, and TCRdb kept only the in-frame ones, dropping some. The sample yields around 210,000 clones, more than 70% seen once. The sample consisted of PBMCs. This sequence originates from a boy aged 5-17 years in good health and CMV-seronegative.

The CDR3 loop reads CASSPTAGGREQYF. The CDR3 coding sequence is TGTGCCAGCAGCCCGACCGCGGGGGGGAGGGAGCAGTACTTC. The V and J genes are TRBV11-3 and TRBJ2-7; 9 bases match TRBD2. Germline loops: CDR1 SGHNT, CDR2 YENEEA. CDR3 length: 14 amino acids. Trimming removed 5 bases from V and 7 bases from J; junction bases left unmatched: 9.